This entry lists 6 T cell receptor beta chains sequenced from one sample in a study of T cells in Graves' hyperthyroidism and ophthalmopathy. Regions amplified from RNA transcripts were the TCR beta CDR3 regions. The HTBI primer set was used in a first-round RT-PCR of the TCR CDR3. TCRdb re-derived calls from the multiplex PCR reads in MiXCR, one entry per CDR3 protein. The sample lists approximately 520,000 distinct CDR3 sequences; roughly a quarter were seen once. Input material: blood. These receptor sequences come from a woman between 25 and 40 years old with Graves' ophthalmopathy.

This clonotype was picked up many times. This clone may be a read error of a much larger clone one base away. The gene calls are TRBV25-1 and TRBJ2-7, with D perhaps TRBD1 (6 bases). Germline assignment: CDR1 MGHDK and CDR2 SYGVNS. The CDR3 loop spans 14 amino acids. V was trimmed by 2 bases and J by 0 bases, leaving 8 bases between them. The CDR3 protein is CASSETTGSYEQYF. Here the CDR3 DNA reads TGTGCCAGCAGTGAAACGACAGGCTCCTACGAGCAGTACTTC.

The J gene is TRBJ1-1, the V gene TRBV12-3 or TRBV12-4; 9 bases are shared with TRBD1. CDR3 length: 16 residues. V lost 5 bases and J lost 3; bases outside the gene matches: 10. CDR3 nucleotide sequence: TGTGCCAGCAGTCCGGGGACAGGGCGAGGGTACACTGAAGCTTTCTTT. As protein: CASSPGTGRGYTEAFF.

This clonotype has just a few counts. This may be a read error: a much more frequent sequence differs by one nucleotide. The CDR3 is CTSTTVGKGSYEQYF. As DNA, the CDR3 is TGCACCAGCACAACGGTCGGGAAAGGCTCCTACGAGCAGTACTTC. The chain carries TRBV5-1 and TRBJ2-7; D is perhaps TRBD2 (5 bases). The length of the CDR3 is 15 residues. Germline CDR1 is SGHRS and CDR2 is YFSETQ.

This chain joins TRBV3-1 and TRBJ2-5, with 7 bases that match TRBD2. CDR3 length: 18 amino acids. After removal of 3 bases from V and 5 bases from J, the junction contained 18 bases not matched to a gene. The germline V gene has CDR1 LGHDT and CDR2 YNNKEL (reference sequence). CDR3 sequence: CASSQDWRGSGRDETQYF. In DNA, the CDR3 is TGTGCCAGCAGCCAGGATTGGCGGGGGAGCGGGCGGGATGAGACCCAGTACTTC.

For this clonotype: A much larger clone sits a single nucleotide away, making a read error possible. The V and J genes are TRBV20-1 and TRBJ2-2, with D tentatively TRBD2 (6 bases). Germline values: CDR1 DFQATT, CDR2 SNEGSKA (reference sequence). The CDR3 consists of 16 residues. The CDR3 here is CSATSFAGGGTGELCF. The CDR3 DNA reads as TGCAGTGCCACTAGTTTTGCCGGGGGAGGCACCGGGGAGCTGTGTTTT.

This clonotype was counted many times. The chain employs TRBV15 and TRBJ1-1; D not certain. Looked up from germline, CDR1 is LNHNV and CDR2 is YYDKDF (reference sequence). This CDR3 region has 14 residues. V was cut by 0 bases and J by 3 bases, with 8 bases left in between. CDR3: CATSRDLGDTEAFF. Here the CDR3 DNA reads TGTGCCACCAGCAGAGATTTGGGTGACACTGAAGCTTTCTTT.